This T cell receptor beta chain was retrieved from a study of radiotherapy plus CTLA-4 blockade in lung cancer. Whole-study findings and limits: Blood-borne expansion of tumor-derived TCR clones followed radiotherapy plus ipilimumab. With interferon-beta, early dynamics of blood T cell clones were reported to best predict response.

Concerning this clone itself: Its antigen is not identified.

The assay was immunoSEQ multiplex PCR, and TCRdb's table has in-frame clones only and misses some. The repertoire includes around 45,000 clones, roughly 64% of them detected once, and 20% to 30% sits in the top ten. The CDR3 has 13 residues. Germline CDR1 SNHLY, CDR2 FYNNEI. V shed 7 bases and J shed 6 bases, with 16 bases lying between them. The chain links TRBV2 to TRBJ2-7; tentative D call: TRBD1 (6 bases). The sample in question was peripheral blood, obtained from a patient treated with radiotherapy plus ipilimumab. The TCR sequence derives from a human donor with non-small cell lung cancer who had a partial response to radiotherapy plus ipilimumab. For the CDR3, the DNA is TGTGCCAGCAAGGTGACAGGATCGCTCGAGCAGTACTTC. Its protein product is CASKVTGSLEQYF.